This TCR beta chain was obtained from a study of neurological immune-mediated disorders. The V and J ends lost 5 bases and 8 bases respectively, with 16 bases between them. CDR3 length equals 13 residues. Germline V CDR1 and CDR2: DFQATT, SNEGSKA (reference sequence). Findings and caveats of the study: TCR-beta repertoires seemed private in all groups, with no expanded CDR3 amino acid sequences shared. The multiple sclerosis repertoire cluster was not associated with any clinical or MRI feature. HTLV-1-associated myelopathy ranked highest for TCR clonal expansion and multiple sclerosis lowest, beneath healthy controls.

Over 180 million TCR-beta sequences from 15-18 subjects came from every sequencing run. TCRdb re-called the 5' RACE reads with MiXCR, one entry per CDR3 protein. The table includes approximately 90,000 distinct CDR3 sequences, 3.5% to 4% detected once. The sample holds many counts of this clonotype. No antigen is known for it. Sequencing input: PBMCs. The clonotype comes from a young woman with multiple sclerosis. The rearrangement joins TRBV20-1 to TRBJ2-1, with a weak D call TRBD1 (6 bases). The CDR3 loop is CSAARGDGHEQFF. The DNA for the CDR3 is TGCAGTGCTGCCAGGGGAGATGGTCATGAGCAGTTCTTC.